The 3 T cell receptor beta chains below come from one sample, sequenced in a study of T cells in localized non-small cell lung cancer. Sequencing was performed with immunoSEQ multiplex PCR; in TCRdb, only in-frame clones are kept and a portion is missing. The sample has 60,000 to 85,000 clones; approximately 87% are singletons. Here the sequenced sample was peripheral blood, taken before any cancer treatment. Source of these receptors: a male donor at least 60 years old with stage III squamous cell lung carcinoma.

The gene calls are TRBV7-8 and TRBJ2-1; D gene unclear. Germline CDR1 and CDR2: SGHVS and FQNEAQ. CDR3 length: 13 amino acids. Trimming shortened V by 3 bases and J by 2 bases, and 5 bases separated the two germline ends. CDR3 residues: CASSFAAYNEQFF. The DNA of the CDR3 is TGTGCCAGCAGCTTTGCAGCCTACAATGAGCAGTTCTTC.

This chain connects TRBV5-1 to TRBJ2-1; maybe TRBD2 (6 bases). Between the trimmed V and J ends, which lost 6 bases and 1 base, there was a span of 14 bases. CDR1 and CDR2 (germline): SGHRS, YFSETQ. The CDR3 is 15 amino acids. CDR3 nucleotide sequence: TGCGCCAGCACCTCGGGGACTCAGTCCTACAATGAGCAGTTCTTC. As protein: CASTSGTQSYNEQFF. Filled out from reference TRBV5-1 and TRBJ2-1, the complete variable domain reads KAGVTQTPRYLIKTRGQQVTLSCSPISGHRSVSWYQQTPGQGLQFLFEYFSETQRNKGNFPGRFSGRQFSNSRSEMNVSTLELGDSALYLCASTSGTQSYNEQFFGPGTRLTVL.

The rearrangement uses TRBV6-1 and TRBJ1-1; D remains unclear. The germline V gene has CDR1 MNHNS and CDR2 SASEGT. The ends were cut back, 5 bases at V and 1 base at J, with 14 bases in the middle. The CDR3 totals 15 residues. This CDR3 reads CASSLGRASNTEAFF. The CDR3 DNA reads TGTGCCAGCAGTCTAGGCCGGGCCTCGAACACTGAAGCTTTCTTT.